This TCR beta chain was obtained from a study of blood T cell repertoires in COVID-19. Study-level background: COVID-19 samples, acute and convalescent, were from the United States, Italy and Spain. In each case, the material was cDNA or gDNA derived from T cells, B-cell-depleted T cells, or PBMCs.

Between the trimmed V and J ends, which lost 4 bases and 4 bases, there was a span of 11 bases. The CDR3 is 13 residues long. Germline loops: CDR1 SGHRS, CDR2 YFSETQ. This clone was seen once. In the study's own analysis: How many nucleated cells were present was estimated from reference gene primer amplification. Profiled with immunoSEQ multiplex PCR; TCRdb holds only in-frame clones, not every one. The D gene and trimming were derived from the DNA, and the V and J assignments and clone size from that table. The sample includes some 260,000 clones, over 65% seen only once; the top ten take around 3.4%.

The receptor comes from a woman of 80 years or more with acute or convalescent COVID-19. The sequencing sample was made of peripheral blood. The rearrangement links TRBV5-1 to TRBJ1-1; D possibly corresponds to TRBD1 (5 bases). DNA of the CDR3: TGCGCCAGCAGCCTCCTGGGGGGCACTGAAGCTTTCTTT. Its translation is CASSLLGGTEAFF.